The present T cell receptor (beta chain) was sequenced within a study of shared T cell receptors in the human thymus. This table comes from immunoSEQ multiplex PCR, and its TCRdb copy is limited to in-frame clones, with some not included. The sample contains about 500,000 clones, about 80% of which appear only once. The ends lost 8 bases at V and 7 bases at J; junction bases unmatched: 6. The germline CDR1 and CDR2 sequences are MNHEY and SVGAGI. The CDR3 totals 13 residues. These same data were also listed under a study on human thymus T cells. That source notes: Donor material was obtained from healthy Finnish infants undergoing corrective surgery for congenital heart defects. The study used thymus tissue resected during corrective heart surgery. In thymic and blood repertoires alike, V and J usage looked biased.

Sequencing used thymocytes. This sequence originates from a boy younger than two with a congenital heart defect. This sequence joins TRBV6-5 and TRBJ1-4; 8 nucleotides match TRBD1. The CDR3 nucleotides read TGTGCCAGCCAAGGACAGGGAGGTGAAAAACTGTTTTTT. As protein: CASQGQGGEKLFF.